This T cell receptor beta chain was identified during a study of control samples from healthy donors and cancer patients. The method was immunoSEQ multiplex PCR; TCRdb's version includes in-frame clones alone and lacks a portion of them. The repertoire includes 130,000 to 150,000 clones, roughly 92% of them detected once, and around 11% sits in the top ten. Points on this clone: Germline and junction disagree at one end, which may indicate a read error.

This CDR3 has 15 amino acids. The germline V gene encodes CDR1 SGHAT and CDR2 FQNNGV. The V gene is TRBV11-2, the J gene TRBJ2-1, with a weak D call TRBD1 (5 bases). Material: blood. The clonotype was recovered from a man aged 30 to 39 in good health. Here the CDR3 reads CAGSLSQGALDEQFF. CDR3 DNA sequence: TGTGCCGGCAGCTTAAGCCAAGGGGCCCTTGATGAGCAGTTCTTC.